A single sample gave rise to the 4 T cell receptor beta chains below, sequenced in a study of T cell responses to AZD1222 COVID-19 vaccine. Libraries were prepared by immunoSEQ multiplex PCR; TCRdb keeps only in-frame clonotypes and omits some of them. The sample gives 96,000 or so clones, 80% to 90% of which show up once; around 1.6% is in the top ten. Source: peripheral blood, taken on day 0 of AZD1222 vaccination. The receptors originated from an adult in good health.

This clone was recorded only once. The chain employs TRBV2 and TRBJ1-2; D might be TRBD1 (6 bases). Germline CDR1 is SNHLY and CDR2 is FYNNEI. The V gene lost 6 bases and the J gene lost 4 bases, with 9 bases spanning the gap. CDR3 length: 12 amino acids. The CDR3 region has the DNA TGTGCCAGCAGCGGGACAATCTATGGCTACACCTTC. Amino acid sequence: CASSGTIYGYTF.

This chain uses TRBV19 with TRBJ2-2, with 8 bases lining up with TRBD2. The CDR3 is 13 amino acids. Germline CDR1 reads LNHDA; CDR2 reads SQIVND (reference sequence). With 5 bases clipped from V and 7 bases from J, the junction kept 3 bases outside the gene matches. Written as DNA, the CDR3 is TGTGCCAGTAGTGACGCGGGGGGCGGGGAGCTGTTTTTT. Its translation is CASSDAGGGELFF. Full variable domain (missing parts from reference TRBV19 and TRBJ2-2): DGGITQSPKYLFRKEGQNVTLSCEQNLNHDAMYWYRQDPGQGLRLIYYSQIVNDFQKGDIAEGYSVSREKKESFPLTVTSAQKNPTAFYLCASSDAGGGELFFGEGSRLTVL.

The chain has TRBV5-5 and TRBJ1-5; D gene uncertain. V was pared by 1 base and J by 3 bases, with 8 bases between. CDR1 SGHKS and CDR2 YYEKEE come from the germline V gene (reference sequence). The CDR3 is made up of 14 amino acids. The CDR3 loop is CASSLLAVNQPQHF. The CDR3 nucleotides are TGTGCCAGCAGCTTGTTGGCCGTCAATCAGCCCCAGCATTTT.

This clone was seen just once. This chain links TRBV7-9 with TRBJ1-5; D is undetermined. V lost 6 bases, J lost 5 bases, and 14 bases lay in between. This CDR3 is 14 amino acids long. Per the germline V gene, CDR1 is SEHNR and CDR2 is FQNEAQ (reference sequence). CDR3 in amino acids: CASSRSGDHQPQHF. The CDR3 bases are TGTGCCAGCAGTCGCTCGGGAGATCATCAGCCCCAGCATTTT.